This T cell receptor beta chain appears in the sequencing data of a study of cytomegalovirus exposure and HLA in healthy donors. Study-wide points: Follow-up analysis seemed to connect common viral pathogens with several of the most significant clusters identified.

The CDR3 has 16 residues. Per the germline V gene, CDR1 is MDHEN and CDR2 is SYDVKM. The V and J ends lost 10 bases and 6 bases respectively, with 22 bases between them. 13 Jbeta primers and 60 Vbeta primers were used for the PCR. The protocol was immunoSEQ multiplex PCR, while the TCRdb copy is restricted to in-frame clones and leaves out a portion. This sample has some 87,000 clones, with over 70% found just once. With regard to this clone: Its target is unknown.

The receptor's source is a man aged 50 to 59 in good health and CMV-seropositive. The sequenced sample consisted of PBMCs. This rearrangement joins TRBV28 to TRBJ1-6; TRBD1 is a possible D gene (6 bases). The CDR3 bases are TGTGCCATCCCCACGCGCGGGGGGCTCGGTAATTCACCCCTCCACTTT. It is translated as CAIPTRGGLGNSPLHF.